These 32 T cell receptor beta chains share one sample of origin, sequenced in a study of response to subunit inactivated influenza vaccine. TCRdb used MiXCR to reprocess the RT-PCR reads, holding one entry per CDR3 protein. The sample gives 710,000 or so distinct CDR3 sequences, approximately 14% of which show up once; around a tenth is in the top ten. The specimen was PBMCs from blood, collected 12 days after vaccination. The receptors derive from a man aged 45-60 years who received an inactivated influenza vaccine.

The V call is TRBV29-1, the J call TRBJ2-1; 14 bases map to TRBD2. This CDR3 has 16 residues. V lost 1 base to trimming and J lost 8 bases; unmatched junction nucleotides: 7. CDR1 and CDR2 (germline): SQVTM, ANQGSEA. Here the CDR3 reads CSVEGLAGGPRDEQFF. The CDR3 DNA reads as TGCAGCGTTGAAGGACTAGCGGGAGGGCCGAGGGATGAGCAGTTCTTC.

This clonotype was observed a handful of times. The V and J genes are TRBV24-1 and TRBJ1-1; D might be TRBD1 (5 bases). Trimming pared 3 bases from V and 0 bases from J, leaving 16 bases between. Germline CDR1 and CDR2: KGHDR and SFDVKD. There are 17 residues in the CDR3. The CDR3 bases are TGTGCCACCAGTGATCCCCGGGACCGAATCATGAACACTGAAGCTTTCTTT. It specifies CATSDPRDRIMNTEAFF.

V and J are TRBV29-1 and TRBJ2-5; a weak D match, TRBD2 (5 bases). This CDR3 is 8 amino acids long. Germline lookup yields CDR1 SQVTM and CDR2 ANQGSEA. CDR3 sequence: CGSWTQYF. DNA for the CDR3: TGCGGGAGTTGGACCCAGTACTTC.

The chain joins TRBV7-6 to TRBJ2-7; the D is unclear. Trimming stripped 1 base from V and 5 bases from J, with 12 bases between. The CDR3 runs to 14 residues. CDR1 and CDR2 (germline): SGHVS, FNYEAQ. DNA for the CDR3: TGTGCCAGCAGCTTAGGAGGATGGGCCCACGAGCAGTACTTC. Protein: CASSLGGWAHEQYF.

This clonotype was detected only a few times. The CDR3 region has the DNA TGTGCCAGCAGCAAAGCGCTACGACCAAGGACAGGGGCGAGATGGGTGCATTTT. Translation: CASSKALRPRTGARWVHF. This chain links TRBV21-1 with TRBJ1-5; the table assigns TRBD1, which was not confirmed against the DNA. TRBV21-1 constitutes a pseudogene. The CDR3 runs 18 residues.

This clonotype was found a few times. The chain combines TRBV3-1 with TRBJ2-7; 7 bases map to TRBD2. The CDR3 runs to 14 residues. CDR1 and CDR2 from the germline V gene are LGHDT and YNNKEL (reference sequence). V lost 3 bases to trimming and J lost 7 bases; unmatched junction nucleotides: 9. This chain's CDR3 is CASSHHGTIVEQYF. The CDR3 DNA reads as TGTGCCAGCAGCCACCACGGGACTATTGTAGAGCAGTACTTC.

This clonotype was seen at least ten times. This chain uses TRBV4-3 with TRBJ2-1; tentatively, D is TRBD1 (6 bases). Per germline, CDR1 LGHNA and CDR2 YSLEER. The length of the CDR3 is 15 residues. Trimming shortened V by 0 bases and J by 3 bases, and 9 bases separated the two germline ends. The CDR3 spells CASSQEEGDYNEQFF. The CDR3 DNA sequence: TGCGCCAGCAGCCAAGAAGAGGGGGACTACAATGAGCAGTTCTTC.

Only a few counts were recorded for this clonotype. The chain employs TRBV20-1 and TRBJ2-2, with TRBD1 matching 8 bases. The CDR3 contains 12 residues. Germline V gives CDR1 DFQATT, CDR2 SNEGSKA (reference sequence). The DNA of the CDR3 is TGCAGAGGACAGGGAGGTACCGGGGAGCTGTTTTTT. Translated, it gives CRGQGGTGELFF.

The table lists this clonotype with many counts. V is TRBV7-9 and J is TRBJ1-1, with TRBD1 matching 7 bases. V shed 1 base, J shed 7 bases, and the junction held 6 bases outside the gene matches. Germline V CDR1 and CDR2: SEHNR, FQNEAQ (reference sequence). The CDR3 is made up of 14 amino acids. CDR3 sequence: CASSLDKGADEAFF. In DNA form, the CDR3 reads TGTGCCAGCAGCTTAGATAAGGGGGCCGATGAAGCTTTCTTT. Combining the CDR3 with reference TRBV7-9 and TRBJ1-1 gives the whole variable domain DTGVSQNPRHKITKRGQNVTFRCDPISEHNRLYWYRQTLGQGPEFLTYFQNEAQLEKSRLLSDRFSAERPKGSFSTLEIQRTEQGDSAMYLCASSLDKGADEAFFGQGTRLTVV.

This clonotype has more than one count but fewer than ten. This chain joins TRBV4-3 and TRBJ2-7, with a tentative D call TRBD2 (6 bases). The germline CDR1 and CDR2 sequences are LGHNA and YSLEER. The CDR3 loop spans 13 amino acids. V was clipped by 4 bases and J by 4 bases, with 11 bases between them. As DNA, the CDR3 is TGCGCCAGCAGCCTCGGGACTCAATACGAGCAGTACTTC. It is translated as CASSLGTQYEQYF.

The genes are TRBV6-1 and TRBJ1-5; a possible D gene is TRBD1 (5 bases). With 6 bases removed from V and 0 bases from J, the gap between germline ends came to 12 bases. The germline gives CDR1 MNHNS, CDR2 SASEGT. This CDR3 is 15 amino acids long. The CDR3 here is CASRRGGNSNQPQHF. In nucleotides, the CDR3 is TGTGCCAGCAGGCGGGGGGGAAATAGCAATCAGCCCCAGCATTTT.

This chain joins TRBV3-1 and TRBJ2-2, with TRBD1 identical over 7 bases. V lost 0 bases and J lost 3; bases outside the gene matches: 7. CDR1 is LGHDT and CDR2 is YNNKEL in the germline V gene (reference sequence). The CDR3 length is 17 residues. DNA for the CDR3: TGTGCCAGCAGCCAAGATAGGAGACAGGGTTACACCGGGGAGCTGTTTTTT. Its translation: CASSQDRRQGYTGELFF.

J is TRBJ1-1 and V is TRBV5-1; weak D call: TRBD1 (5 bases). The germline V gene has CDR1 SGHRS and CDR2 YFSETQ. The CDR3 length is 13 residues. V lost 5 bases and J lost 6, with 14 bases in between. As DNA, the CDR3 is TGCGCCAGCAGTCCTGACGGGGCGGCTGAAGCTTTCTTT. This translates into CASSPDGAAEAFF.

Of note for this clonotype: The junction shows a germline mismatch at one end, possibly a read error. The chain employs TRBV28 and TRBJ2-4; a possible D gene is TRBD2 (5 bases). Germline V gene data show CDR1 as MDHEN and CDR2 as SYDVKM. CDR3 size: 17 residues. The CDR3 DNA sequence: TGTGCCAGCAGTTTAACGGGCCTAGCTCTAGCCAACAACATTCAGTACTTC. Protein sequence: CASSLTGLALANNIQYF. The whole variable domain, filled in from reference TRBV28 and TRBJ2-4, reads DVKVTQSSRYLVKRTGEKVFLECVQDMDHENMFWYRQDPGLGLRLIYFSYDVKMKEKGDIPEGYSVSREKKERFSLILESASTNQTSMYLCASSLTGLALANNIQYFGAGTRLSVL.

V usage is TRBV5-4 and J usage is TRBJ2-5; 11 positions agree with TRBD2. Germline CDR1 is SGHNT and CDR2 is YYREEE (reference sequence). CDR3 length: 15 amino acids. The ends lost 4 bases at V and 4 bases at J; junction bases unmatched: 6. The CDR3 reads CASSQRTSGGETQYF. As DNA, the CDR3 is TGTGCCAGCAGCCAACGCACTAGCGGGGGAGAGACCCAGTACTTC.

This clonotype has only a few counts. V gene TRBV14 combines with J gene TRBJ2-1; D is perhaps TRBD1 or TRBD2 (5 bases each). Germline CDR1 is SGHDN and CDR2 is FVKESK. The germline V and J ends were trimmed by 1 base and 7 bases, with 11 bases remaining between them. CDR3 size: 14 residues. In DNA, the CDR3 is TGTGCCAGCAGCCAAGGTGGGGGTAGGAATGAGCAGTTCTTC. Translation gives CASSQGGGRNEQFF.

The gene calls are TRBV4-3 and TRBJ2-4; D perhaps matches TRBD2 (6 bases). V was shortened by 0 bases and J by 7 bases, with 13 bases between the two germline ends. This CDR3 is 15 amino acids long. Germline CDR1 LGHNA, CDR2 YSLEER. The CDR3 DNA is TGCGCCAGCAGCCAAGATGGGTGGGCGGGGAACATTCAGTACTTC. Translation gives CASSQDGWAGNIQYF.

This clonotype turned up a few times. The chain employs TRBV15 and TRBJ1-1; 7 bases match TRBD1. Trimming took 4 bases from V and 6 from J; bases not matched to a gene: 8. Germline V gene data show CDR1 as LNHNV and CDR2 as YYDKDF (reference sequence). This CDR3 has 14 residues. CDR3: CATSTRTGLSEAFF. The CDR3 DNA follows: TGTGCCACCAGCACCCGGACAGGTCTCTCTGAAGCTTTCTTT.

This clonotype was seen at least ten times. The V and J genes are TRBV5-5 and TRBJ2-5; TRBD2 matches at 8 bases. Trimming cost V 2 bases and J 0 bases; bases outside gene matches: 6. This CDR3 region has 16 residues. The germline CDR1 and CDR2 sequences are SGHKS and YYEKEE (reference sequence). The DNA of the CDR3 is TGTGCCAGCAGCTTCTCCAGCGGGAGTTACCAAGAGACCCAGTACTTC. This sequence encodes CASSFSSGSYQETQYF. Full variable domain (missing parts from reference TRBV5-5 and TRBJ2-5): DAGVTQSPTHLIKTRGQQVTLRCSPISGHKSVSWYQQVLGQGPQFIFQYYEKEERGRGNFPDRFSARQFPNYSSELNVNALLLGDSALYLCASSFSSGSYQETQYFGPGTRLLVL.

This clonotype was detected only a few times. V is TRBV20-1 and J is TRBJ2-4; TRBD1 might be the D (6 bases). This CDR3 region has 14 residues. The germline V and J ends were trimmed by 3 bases and 3 bases, with 12 bases remaining between them. Per germline, CDR1 DFQATT and CDR2 SNEGSKA (reference sequence). CDR3 sequence reads: CSASRQAHKNIQYF. The CDR3, as DNA: TGCAGTGCTAGTCGACAGGCGCACAAAAACATTCAGTACTTC.

This clonotype was counted only a few times. The rearrangement joins TRBV5-1 to TRBJ2-5; 7 positions agree with TRBD2. Per germline, CDR1 SGHRS and CDR2 YFSETQ. The V segment lost 0 bases and the J segment 7 bases; nucleotides outside the gene matches: 9. This CDR3 comprises 15 residues. The CDR3 reads CASSLDGRTSGTQYF. The CDR3 nucleotides read TGCGCCAGCAGCTTGGACGGGAGGACCTCAGGGACCCAGTACTTC.

The CDR3 loop is CSALTSGETQYF. For the CDR3, the DNA is TGCAGTGCCCTCACTAGTGGGGAGACCCAGTACTTC. The chain recombines TRBV20-1 with TRBJ2-5; D perhaps matches TRBD2 (5 bases). This CDR3 spans 12 amino acids. The V gene's germline CDR1 is DFQATT and CDR2 SNEGSKA (reference sequence). Trimming cost V 6 bases and J 5 bases, with 13 bases left between them.

The chain carries TRBV18 and TRBJ2-5; D may be TRBD2 (5 bases). Germline CDR1 reads KGHSH; CDR2 reads LQKENI. CDR3 length: 12 amino acids. Deletions cut 3 bases from V and 7 bases from J, with 9 bases between. The CDR3 bases are TGTGCCAGCTCACCGGTGGGGAGGACCCAGTACTTC. Its protein is CASSPVGRTQYF.

This chain uses TRBV7-2 with TRBJ1-3; TRBD1 aligns across 7 bases. This CDR3 is built from 17 residues. Germline CDR1 reads SGHTA; CDR2 reads FQGNSA. J was trimmed by 0 bases and V by 4 bases; bases with no gene match: 9. The CDR3 loop is CASSSLATGVSGNTIYF. The CDR3, as DNA: TGTGCCAGCAGCTCTCTCGCTACAGGGGTCTCTGGAAACACCATATATTTT. Full variable domain (remainder filled in from reference TRBV7-2 and TRBJ1-3): GAGVSQSPSNKVTEKGKDVELRCDPISGHTALYWYRQSLGQGLEFLIYFQGNSAPDKSGLPSDRFSAERTGGSVSTLTIQRTQQEDSAVYLCASSSLATGVSGNTIYFGEGSWLTVV.

This clonotype has a handful of counts. The CDR3 coding sequence is TGTGCCGTCATTGGACAGGTGAACACTGAAGCTTTCTTT. Translation gives CAVIGQVNTEAFF. This chain links TRBV19 with TRBJ1-1, with 7 positions matching TRBD1. V dropped 11 bases and J dropped 0; count of bases not matched to a gene: 6. The CDR3 is made up of 13 amino acids. Germline CDR1 and CDR2: LNHDA and SQIVND (reference sequence).

The rearrangement uses TRBV5-6 and TRBJ2-5, with a possible D match to TRBD2 (6 bases). CDR3 size: 14 residues. Germline V gene sequence: CDR1 SGHDT, CDR2 YYEEEE. The V end was cut by 9 bases, the J end by 2 bases, with 17 bases between. The CDR3 DNA reads TGTGCCACCAACCTGGGAGGCGGACAAGAGACCCAGTACTTC. Its translation: CATNLGGGQETQYF.

The CDR3 region has the DNA TGTGCCAGCAGTTTATGGCCGGGACTAGTTGGAGATACGCAGTATTTT. Translated: CASSLWPGLVGDTQYF. The chain carries TRBV28 and TRBJ2-3; the match to TRBD2 covers 8 bases. In germline, CDR1 is MDHEN, CDR2 SYDVKM. The V gene end was trimmed by 0 bases and the J gene end by 5 bases; junction bases not matched to a gene: 7. The CDR3 extends over 16 amino acids.

This clonotype was counted between two and nine times. The V call is TRBV3-1, the J call TRBJ2-7, with D perhaps matching TRBD1 (5 bases). Per germline, CDR1 LGHDT and CDR2 YNNKEL (reference sequence). V was pared by 4 bases and J by 0 bases, with 13 bases between. This CDR3 has 15 residues. CDR3 coding DNA: TGTGCCAGCAGCCCCAGGGCCTTCGTCTCCTACGAGCAGTACTTC. It codes for CASSPRAFVSYEQYF.

This clonotype came up a few times. The chain uses TRBV3-1 and TRBJ2-1; 10 bases fit TRBD2. The V segment lost 4 bases and the J segment 4 bases; nucleotides outside the gene matches: 13. There are 18 residues in the CDR3. Per the germline V gene, CDR1 is LGHDT and CDR2 is YNNKEL (reference sequence). The CDR3 sequence: CASSPSRLAGDLYNEQFF. In DNA, the CDR3 is TGTGCCAGCAGCCCCTCTCGGCTAGCGGGGGATCTATACAATGAGCAGTTCTTC.

V gene TRBV7-9 combines with J gene TRBJ2-2, with D possibly TRBD2 on 6 matching bases. CDR1 and CDR2 from the germline V gene are SEHNR and FQNEAQ (reference sequence). Trimming took off 4 bases at V and 3 bases at J, with 12 bases between the two ends. CDR3 size: 15 residues. The CDR3 protein is CASSWGTGYTGELFF. CDR3 DNA: TGTGCCAGCAGCTGGGGGACTGGTTACACCGGGGAGCTGTTTTTT.

This clonotype was detected only a few times. This rearrangement joins TRBV2 to TRBJ2-7, with D uncertain. V dropped 4 bases and J dropped 3 bases, with 13 bases sitting between them. The CDR3 is 14 residues long. Germline V gene lookup returns CDR1 SNHLY and CDR2 FYNNEI. Here the CDR3 reads CASSADDTVYEQYF. Written as DNA, the CDR3 is TGTGCCAGCAGTGCAGATGACACGGTCTACGAGCAGTACTTC.

The V gene is TRBV2, the J gene TRBJ2-7, with a weak D call TRBD1 (6 bases). V was trimmed by 6 bases and J by 1 base, leaving 10 bases between them. The CDR3 consists of 13 residues. CDR1 and CDR2 (germline): SNHLY, FYNNEI. Here the CDR3 reads CASSIDRSYEQYF. Here the CDR3 DNA reads TGTGCCAGCAGCATAGACAGGTCCTACGAGCAGTACTTC.